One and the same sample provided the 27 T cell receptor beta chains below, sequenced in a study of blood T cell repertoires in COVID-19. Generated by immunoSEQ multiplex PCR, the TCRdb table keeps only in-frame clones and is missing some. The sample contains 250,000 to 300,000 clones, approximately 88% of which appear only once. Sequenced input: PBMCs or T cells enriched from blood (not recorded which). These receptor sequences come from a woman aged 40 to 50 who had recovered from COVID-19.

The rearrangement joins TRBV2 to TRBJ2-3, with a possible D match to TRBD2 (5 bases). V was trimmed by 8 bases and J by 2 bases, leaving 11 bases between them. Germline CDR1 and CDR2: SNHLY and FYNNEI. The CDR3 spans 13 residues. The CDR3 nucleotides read TGTGCCAGCGACCGGGAAACCACAGATACGCAGTATTTT. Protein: CASDRETTDTQYF. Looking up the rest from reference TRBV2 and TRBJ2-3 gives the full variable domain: EPEVTQTPSHQVTQMGQEVILRCVPISNHLYFYWYRQILGQKVEFLVSFYNNEISEKSEIFDDQFSVERPDGSNFTLKIRSTKLEDSAMYFCASDRETTDTQYFGPGTRLTVL.

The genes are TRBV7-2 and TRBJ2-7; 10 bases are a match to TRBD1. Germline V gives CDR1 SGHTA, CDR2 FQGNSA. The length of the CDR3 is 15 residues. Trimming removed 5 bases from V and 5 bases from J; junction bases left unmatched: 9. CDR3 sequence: CASSGLGTGVHEQYF. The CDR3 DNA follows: TGTGCCAGCAGCGGACTCGGGACAGGGGTCCACGAGCAGTACTTC.

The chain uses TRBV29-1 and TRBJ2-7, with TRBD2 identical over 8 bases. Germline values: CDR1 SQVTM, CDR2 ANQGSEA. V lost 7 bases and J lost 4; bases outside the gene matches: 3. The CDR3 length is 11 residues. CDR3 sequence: CSATGGYEQYF. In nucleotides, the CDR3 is TGCAGCGCCACGGGGGGGTACGAGCAGTACTTC.

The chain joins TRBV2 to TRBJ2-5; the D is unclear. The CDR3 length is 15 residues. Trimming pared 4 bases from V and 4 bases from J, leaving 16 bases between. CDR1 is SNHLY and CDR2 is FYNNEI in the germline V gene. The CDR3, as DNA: TGTGCCAGCAGTGCAGGCAGAAACCTGGGAGAGACCCAGTACTTC. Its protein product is CASSAGRNLGETQYF.

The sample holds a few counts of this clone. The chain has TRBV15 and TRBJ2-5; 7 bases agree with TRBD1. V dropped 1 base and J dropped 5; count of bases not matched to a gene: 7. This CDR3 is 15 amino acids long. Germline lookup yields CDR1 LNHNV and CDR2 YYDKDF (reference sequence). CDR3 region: CATSRVQGPGETQYF. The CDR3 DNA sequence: TGTGCCACCAGCAGAGTACAGGGGCCAGGGGAGACCCAGTACTTC.

CDR3 sequence reads: CASSQTRSSYNEQFF. The CDR3 DNA is TGTGCCAGCTCACAAACTAGGAGCTCCTACAATGAGCAGTTCTTC. The chain is built from TRBV18 and TRBJ2-1; D might be TRBD2 (5 bases). CDR3 size: 15 residues. The germline CDR1 and CDR2 sequences are KGHSH and LQKENI. V lost 4 bases to trimming and J lost 0 bases, with 10 bases between them.

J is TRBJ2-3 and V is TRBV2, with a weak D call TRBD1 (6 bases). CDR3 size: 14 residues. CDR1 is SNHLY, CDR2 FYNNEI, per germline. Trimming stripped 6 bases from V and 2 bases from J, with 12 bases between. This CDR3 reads CASSRMGATDTQYF. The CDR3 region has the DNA TGTGCCAGCAGCCGAATGGGGGCCACAGATACGCAGTATTTT.

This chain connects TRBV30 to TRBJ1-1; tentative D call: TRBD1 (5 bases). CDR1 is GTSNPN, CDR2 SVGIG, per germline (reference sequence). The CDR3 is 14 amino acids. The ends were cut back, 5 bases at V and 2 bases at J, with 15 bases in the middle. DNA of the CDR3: TGTGCCTGGTCGCGCGGCAGGGCTAACACTGAAGCTTTCTTT. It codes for CAWSRGRANTEAFF.

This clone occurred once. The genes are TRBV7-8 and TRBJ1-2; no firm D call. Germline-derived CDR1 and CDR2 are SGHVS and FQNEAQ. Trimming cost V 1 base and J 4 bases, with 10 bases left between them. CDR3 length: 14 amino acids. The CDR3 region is CASSLGNYPYGYTF. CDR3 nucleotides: TGTGCCAGCAGCTTAGGGAACTACCCCTATGGCTACACCTTC.

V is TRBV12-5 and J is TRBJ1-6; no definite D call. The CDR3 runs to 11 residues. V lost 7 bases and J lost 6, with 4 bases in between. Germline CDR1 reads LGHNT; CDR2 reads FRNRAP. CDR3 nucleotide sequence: TGTGCTAGTGCCCTTAATTCACCCCTCCACTTT. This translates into CASALNSPLHF.

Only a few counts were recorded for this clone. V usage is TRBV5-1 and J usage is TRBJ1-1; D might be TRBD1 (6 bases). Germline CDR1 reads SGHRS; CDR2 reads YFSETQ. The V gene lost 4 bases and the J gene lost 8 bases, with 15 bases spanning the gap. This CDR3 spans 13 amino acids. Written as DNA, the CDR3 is TGCGCCAGCAGCGTCGGGACAATGGCGGAAGCTTTCTTT. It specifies CASSVGTMAEAFF.

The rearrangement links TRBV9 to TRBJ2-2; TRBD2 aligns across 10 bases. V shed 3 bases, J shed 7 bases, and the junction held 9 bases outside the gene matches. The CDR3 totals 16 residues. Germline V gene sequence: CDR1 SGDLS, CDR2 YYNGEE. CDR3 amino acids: CASSGGSGGNYGELFF. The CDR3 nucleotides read TGTGCCAGCAGCGGAGGTAGCGGGGGGAATTACGGGGAGCTGTTTTTT.

The CDR3: CASSLVRGVHEQFF. The DNA of the CDR3 is TGTGCCAGCAGCTTAGTCAGGGGGGTTCATGAGCAGTTCTTC. This chain links TRBV11-2 with TRBJ2-1; D is perhaps TRBD1 (7 bases). The V end lost 1 base, the J end lost 8 bases, and 12 bases lay between the germline ends. Looked up from germline, CDR1 is SGHAT and CDR2 is FQNNGV. CDR3 length equals 14 residues.

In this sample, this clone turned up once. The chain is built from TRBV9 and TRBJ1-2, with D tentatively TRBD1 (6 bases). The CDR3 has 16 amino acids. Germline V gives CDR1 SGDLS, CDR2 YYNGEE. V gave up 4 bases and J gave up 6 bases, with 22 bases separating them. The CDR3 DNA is TGTGCCAGCAGCCGACAGGTAGCCGCGCGGGGGGATGGCTACACCTTC. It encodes CASSRQVAARGDGYTF.

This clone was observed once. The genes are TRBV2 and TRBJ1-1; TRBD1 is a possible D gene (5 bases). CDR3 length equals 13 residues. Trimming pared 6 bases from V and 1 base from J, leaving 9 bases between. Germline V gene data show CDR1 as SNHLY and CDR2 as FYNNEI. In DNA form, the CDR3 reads TGTGCCAGCAGAGATCAGGGGAACACTGAAGCTTTCTTT. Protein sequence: CASRDQGNTEAFF.

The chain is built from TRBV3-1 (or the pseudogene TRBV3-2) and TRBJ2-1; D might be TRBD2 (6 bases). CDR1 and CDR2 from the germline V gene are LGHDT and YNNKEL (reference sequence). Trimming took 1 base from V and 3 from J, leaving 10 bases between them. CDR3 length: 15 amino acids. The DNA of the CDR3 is TGTGCCAGCAGCCAAGCTAGCGCAAGCTACAATGAGCAGTTCTTC. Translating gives CASSQASASYNEQFF.

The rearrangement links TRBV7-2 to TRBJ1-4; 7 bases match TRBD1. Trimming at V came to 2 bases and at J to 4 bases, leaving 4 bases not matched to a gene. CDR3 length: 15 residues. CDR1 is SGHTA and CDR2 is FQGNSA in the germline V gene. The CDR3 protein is CASSLRGQINEKLFF. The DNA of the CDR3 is TGTGCCAGCAGCTTACGGGGACAGATTAATGAAAAACTGTTTTTT.

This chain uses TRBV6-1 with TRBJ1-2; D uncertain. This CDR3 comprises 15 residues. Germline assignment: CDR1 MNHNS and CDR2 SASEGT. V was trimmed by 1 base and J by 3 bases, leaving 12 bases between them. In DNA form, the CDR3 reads TGTGCCAGCAGTGAAGAGGGCAGGAGGGACTATGGCTACACCTTC. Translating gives CASSEEGRRDYGYTF.

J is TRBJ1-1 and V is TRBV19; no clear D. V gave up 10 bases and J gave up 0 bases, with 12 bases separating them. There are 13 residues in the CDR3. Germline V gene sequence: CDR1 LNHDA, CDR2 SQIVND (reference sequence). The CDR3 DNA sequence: TGTGCCACCCTGACAAGTATGAACACTGAAGCTTTCTTT. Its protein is CATLTSMNTEAFF.

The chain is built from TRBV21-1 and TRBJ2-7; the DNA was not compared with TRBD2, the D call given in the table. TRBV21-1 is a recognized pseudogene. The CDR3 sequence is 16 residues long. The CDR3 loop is CASSKAEDGRPLEQYF. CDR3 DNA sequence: TGTGCCAGCAGCAAAGCCGAGGACGGGAGGCCACTCGAGCAGTACTTC.

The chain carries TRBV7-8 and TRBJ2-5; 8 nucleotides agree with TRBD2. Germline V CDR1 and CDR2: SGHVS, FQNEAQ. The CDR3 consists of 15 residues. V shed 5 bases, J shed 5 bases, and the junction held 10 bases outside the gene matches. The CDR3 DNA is TGTGCCAGCAGCCTGGGACTCTCGGGGGGGGAGACCCAGTACTTC. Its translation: CASSLGLSGGETQYF.

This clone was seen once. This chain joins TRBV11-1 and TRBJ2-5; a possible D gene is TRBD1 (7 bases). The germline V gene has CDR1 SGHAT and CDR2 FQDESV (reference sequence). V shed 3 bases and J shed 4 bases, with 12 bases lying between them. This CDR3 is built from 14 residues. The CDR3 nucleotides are TGTGCCAGCAGCTTCGGGCAGGGGGGAGAGACCCAGTACTTC. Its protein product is CASSFGQGGETQYF.

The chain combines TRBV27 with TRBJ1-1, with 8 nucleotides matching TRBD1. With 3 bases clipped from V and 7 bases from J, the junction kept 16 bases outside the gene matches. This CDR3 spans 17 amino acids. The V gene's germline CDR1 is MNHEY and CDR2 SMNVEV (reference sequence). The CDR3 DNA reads TGTGCCAGCAGTTTGACCCCCCCCGGGACAGGAGCTTTTGAAGCTTTCTTT. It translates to CASSLTPPGTGAFEAFF.

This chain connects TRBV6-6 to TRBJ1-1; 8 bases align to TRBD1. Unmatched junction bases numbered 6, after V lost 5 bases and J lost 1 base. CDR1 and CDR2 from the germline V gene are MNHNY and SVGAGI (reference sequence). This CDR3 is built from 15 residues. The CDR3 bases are TGTGCCAGCAGTGACCGAGGGACAGGGAACACTGAAGCTTTCTTT. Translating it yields CASSDRGTGNTEAFF.

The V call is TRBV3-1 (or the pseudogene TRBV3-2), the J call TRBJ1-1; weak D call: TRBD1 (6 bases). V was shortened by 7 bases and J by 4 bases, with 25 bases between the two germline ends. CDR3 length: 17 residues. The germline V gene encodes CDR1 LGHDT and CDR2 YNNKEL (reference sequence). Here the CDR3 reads CASTLSRRGARGTEAFF. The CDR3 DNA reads TGTGCCAGCACCCTAAGTAGGCGGGGGGCGCGGGGCACTGAAGCTTTCTTT.

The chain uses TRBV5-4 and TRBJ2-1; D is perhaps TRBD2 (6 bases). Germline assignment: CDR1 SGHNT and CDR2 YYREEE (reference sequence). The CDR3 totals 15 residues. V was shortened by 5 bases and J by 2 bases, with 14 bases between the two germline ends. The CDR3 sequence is CASSIRGTAYNEQFF. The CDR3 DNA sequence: TGTGCCAGCAGTATACGGGGGACCGCCTACAATGAGCAGTTCTTC.

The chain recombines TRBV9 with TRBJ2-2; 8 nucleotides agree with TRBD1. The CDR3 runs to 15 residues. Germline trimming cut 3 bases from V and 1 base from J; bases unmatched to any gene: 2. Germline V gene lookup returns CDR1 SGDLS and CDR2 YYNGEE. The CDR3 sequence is CASSAGTGNTGELFF. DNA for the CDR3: TGTGCCAGCAGCGCCGGGACAGGGAACACCGGGGAGCTGTTTTTT.